This TCR beta chain was identified in a study of T-cell reconstitution after alpha-beta-depleted transplantation in children. The TCRbeta library was prepared with unique molecular identifiers. TCRdb reprocessed the PCR reads via MiXCR and lists one record per CDR3 protein. The sample gives a few hundred thousand distinct CDR3 sequences, under 15% of which show up once; around 2% is in the top ten. There are a few counts of this clonotype. V was trimmed by 5 bases and J by 0 bases, leaving 13 bases between them. This CDR3 spans 16 amino acids. The rearrangement joins TRBV12-3 or TRBV12-4 to TRBJ2-2, with a tentative D call TRBD2 (6 bases). The specimen comprised PBMCs, mostly from graft donor cells, sampled 360 days after TCRalphabeta/CD19-depleted stem cell transplant. The source is a male patient between 10 and 17 years old who had a stem cell transplant for acute myeloid leukemia, so the T cells may come from the graft donor. CDR3 residues: CASSRLGASNTGELFF. CDR3 DNA sequence: TGTGCCAGCAGTAGACTAGGGGCCTCGAACACCGGGGAGCTGTTTTTT.